What follows is one TCR beta chain and its context. The antigen remains undetermined. Trimming at V came to 3 bases and at J to 8 bases, leaving 14 bases not matched to a gene. The germline gives CDR1 SGHVS, CDR2 FQNEAQ. CDR3 length: 16 amino acids. Original analysis: Junction-only sequences produced by ImmunoSEQ had no quality scores, so filtering differed. Libraries were prepared by immunoSEQ multiplex PCR; TCRdb keeps only in-frame clonotypes and omits some of them. V and J calls and clone size are copied from that table; D and trimming were computed from the DNA. The data hold 2 million to 2.5 million clones, with 90% to 95% observed a single time. The data were taken from a study of shared clonotypes between healthy human individuals. Study-wide background: Each donor had three CD4 naive, three CD4 memory, two CD8 naive and one CD8 memory plate. Points from the study as a whole: Clonotypes shared by all four sorted-subset donors had higher generation probabilities than non-shared clonotypes. Sequencing depth was a factor that was expected to affect clonotype sharing among donors.

The source material was naive CD4+ T cells sorted from blood. The subset: CD45RA+ positively selected. The clonotype was recovered from a man between 18 and 29 years old in good health. The V gene is TRBV7-8, the J gene TRBJ1-1; TRBD1 agrees at 8 bases. CDR3 bases: TGTGCCAGCAGCTTCCAGGGGGCCGGAGGTCTGGCAGAAGCTTTCTTT. As protein: CASSFQGAGGLAEAFF.